The following is a T cell receptor beta chain sequence with its context. Antigen unknown. CDR1 is SGDLS and CDR2 is YYNGEE in the germline V gene. The CDR3 is 16 residues long. With 2 bases removed from V and 2 bases from J, the gap between germline ends came to 14 bases. These data are taken from a study of radiation and T cells in renal cell carcinoma. Sequencing used immunoSEQ multiplex PCR; TCRdb keeps in-frame clones, though not all of them. Of 150,000 to 200,000 clones in the sample, approximately 90% were seen once. Sample time point: blood 4 weeks post-SBRT, at nephrectomy. Treatment given: 15 Gy SBRT to primary tumor, nephrectomy 4 weeks later. Whole-study findings and limits: In blood, top tumor clones expanded by 2 weeks, shrinking by 4.

Sequencing used blood, obtained from a patient whose treatment included radiotherapy and nephrectomy. This receptor was identified in a woman aged 45-65 years with renal cell carcinoma. The chain links TRBV9 to TRBJ1-3; a possible D gene is TRBD1 (5 bases). The CDR3 DNA is TGTGCCAGCAGCGTCCAGACAGTGAAGGCTGGAAACACCATATATTTT. This translates into CASSVQTVKAGNTIYF.